The 3 T cell receptor beta chains below come from one sample, sequenced in a study of cytomegalovirus exposure and HLA in healthy donors. The PCR employed 60 Vbeta primers together with 13 Jbeta primers. Clones were read by immunoSEQ multiplex PCR, and TCRdb kept only the in-frame ones, dropping some. The repertoire consists of roughly 250,000 clones, with 84% occurring once and the leading ten covering 2%. The sample comprised PBMCs. The receptors were gathered from a woman aged 40 to 49 in good health and CMV-seropositive.

This clone was recorded only once. The chain joins TRBV7-9 to TRBJ1-1, with D possibly TRBD1 on 6 matching bases. V was trimmed by 4 bases and J by 5 bases, leaving 17 bases between them. CDR3 length equals 15 residues. Per the germline V gene, CDR1 is SEHNR and CDR2 is FQNEAQ (reference sequence). Written as DNA, the CDR3 is TGTGCCAGCAGCTCGCAGGGAGGGGGTATTACTGAAGCTTTCTTT. It translates to CASSSQGGGITEAFF.

The gene calls are TRBV28 and TRBJ2-1, with a tentative D call TRBD2 (6 bases). The CDR3 has 11 residues. Germline V gene sequence: CDR1 MDHEN, CDR2 SYDVKM. Trimming stripped 8 bases from V and 9 bases from J, with 11 bases between. The CDR3 protein is CASGGWSEQFF. Here the CDR3 DNA reads TGTGCCAGCGGGGGGTGGAGTGAGCAGTTCTTC.

V gene TRBV5-1 combines with J gene TRBJ1-1; tentatively, D is TRBD1 (5 bases). V dropped 0 bases and J dropped 4 bases, with 13 bases sitting between them. The germline CDR1 and CDR2 sequences are SGHRS and YFSETQ. This CDR3 has 15 amino acids. The CDR3 spells CASSLAWGPATEAFF. As DNA, the CDR3 is TGCGCCAGCAGCTTGGCGTGGGGCCCAGCCACTGAAGCTTTCTTT.